The 28 T cell receptor beta chains in this list originate from one sample, sequenced in a study of technical replicates of blood from a few donors. Some clones are missing from TCRdb's copy, which holds only in-frame ones; the method was immunoSEQ multiplex PCR. The sample includes some 79,000 clones, 85% to 95% of them seen just once. The material sequenced was T cells isolated from PBMCs. Receptor source: a human donor in good health.

The V and J genes are TRBV7-6 and TRBJ2-7, with 10 bases fitting TRBD1. This CDR3 contains 15 residues. Trimming at V came to 5 bases and at J to 0 bases, leaving 4 bases not matched to a gene. From germline, CDR1 is SGHVS and CDR2 FNYEAQ. The CDR3 DNA reads as TGTGCCAGCAGCCCGGGACAGGGGAGCTCCTACGAGCAGTACTTC. It encodes CASSPGQGSSYEQYF. Full variable domain (missing parts from reference TRBV7-6 and TRBJ2-7): GAGVSQSPRYKVTKRGQDVALRCDPISGHVSLYWYRQALGQGPEFLTYFNYEAQQDKSGLPNDRFSAERPEGSISTLTIQRTEQRDSAMYRCASSPGQGSSYEQYFGPGTRLTVT.

The V call is TRBV9, the J call TRBJ1-1; D is unresolved. This CDR3 is 14 amino acids long. Trimming pared 4 bases from V and 4 bases from J, leaving 14 bases between. Germline V CDR1 and CDR2: SGDLS, YYNGEE. The CDR3 sequence: CASSFSFEATEAFF. The CDR3 nucleotides read TGTGCCAGCAGCTTCAGTTTTGAGGCCACTGAAGCTTTCTTT.

The chain joins TRBV7-9 to TRBJ1-2; 7 nucleotides match TRBD1. This CDR3 contains 16 residues. V shed 1 base, J shed 5 bases, and the junction held 10 bases outside the gene matches. The germline V gene encodes CDR1 SEHNR and CDR2 FQNEAQ (reference sequence). In nucleotides, the CDR3 is TGTGCCAGCAGCTTAGATCTCACAGGGGTAGGGTATGGCTACACCTTC. This encodes CASSLDLTGVGYGYTF.

A few counts support this clone. The chain is built from TRBV29-1 and TRBJ2-7, with 10 bases fitting TRBD1. Looked up from germline, CDR1 is SQVTM and CDR2 is ANQGSEA. The CDR3 covers 14 residues. Trimming at V came to 7 bases and at J to 2 bases, leaving 8 bases not matched to a gene. Here the CDR3 DNA reads TGCAGCGCTTCTGGGGGACAGGGGACCTACGAGCAGTACTTC. It specifies CSASGGQGTYEQYF.

The chain combines TRBV6-1 with TRBJ1-1; D may be TRBD1 (6 bases). Germline CDR1 is MNHNS and CDR2 is SASEGT. Trimming left V 4 bases short and J 1 base short, with 13 bases between. This CDR3 has 15 residues. The CDR3 loop reads CASSGEGVRNTEAFF. CDR3 bases: TGTGCCAGCAGTGGAGAGGGGGTCCGGAACACTGAAGCTTTCTTT.

The V and J genes are TRBV7-6 and TRBJ2-3; D perhaps matches TRBD2 (6 bases). V was shortened by 1 base and J by 2 bases, with 10 bases between the two germline ends. This CDR3 is built from 15 residues. CDR1 SGHVS and CDR2 FNYEAQ come from the germline V gene. The CDR3 reads CASSLVGLTTDTQYF. In nucleotides, the CDR3 is TGTGCCAGCAGCTTAGTGGGACTTACCACAGATACGCAGTATTTT.

The CDR3, as DNA: TGTGCCAGCAGCACCGGACAGGGGGTCTACGAGCAGTACTTC. This sequence encodes CASSTGQGVYEQYF. This chain joins TRBV28 and TRBJ2-7; 10 nucleotides match TRBD1. The CDR3 consists of 14 residues. Germline loops: CDR1 MDHEN, CDR2 SYDVKM. The trim removed 6 bases at V and 3 bases at J, leaving 5 bases unmatched.

V and J are TRBV28 and TRBJ2-7; D is perhaps TRBD1 (5 bases). Trimming pared 7 bases from V and 4 bases from J, leaving 11 bases between. The germline gives CDR1 MDHEN, CDR2 SYDVKM. The CDR3 length is 12 residues. This chain's CDR3 is CASKTQGYEQYF. Written as DNA, the CDR3 is TGTGCCAGCAAGACCCAGGGATACGAGCAGTACTTC.

This clone showed up just once. The chain employs TRBV7-9 and TRBJ2-1, with 7 bases aligning to TRBD2. Germline loops: CDR1 SEHNR, CDR2 FQNEAQ (reference sequence). V was pared by 5 bases and J by 2 bases, with 3 bases of the junction left unmatched. The CDR3 is 14 amino acids. The DNA of the CDR3 is TGTGCCAGCAGCCCTGGACTAGCCTACAATGAGCAGTTCTTC. Its translation: CASSPGLAYNEQFF.

J is TRBJ1-2 and V is TRBV15, with TRBD1 matching 9 bases. Germline V lookup: CDR1 LNHNV, CDR2 YYDKDF (reference sequence). The CDR3 is made up of 19 amino acids. With 0 bases clipped from V and 6 bases from J, the junction kept 17 bases outside the gene matches. CDR3 bases: TGTGCCACCAGCAGAGATCTTGGGTTCGGGACAGGGCCAGGAAATGGCTACACCTTC. It yields the protein CATSRDLGFGTGPGNGYTF.

The chain recombines TRBV7-6 with TRBJ1-4; TRBD1 might be the D (6 bases). The CDR3 loop spans 16 amino acids. Germline CDR1 is SGHVS and CDR2 is FNYEAQ. The germline V and J ends were trimmed by 3 bases and 5 bases, with 16 bases remaining between them. The CDR3 DNA is TGTGCCAGCAGCTTCCCCCCGACAGGAGAAAATGAAAAACTGTTTTTT. Its translation is CASSFPPTGENEKLFF.

CDR3 region: CASRGGGNQPQHF. The CDR3 DNA is TGTGCCAGCCGGGGGGGAGGCAATCAGCCCCAGCATTTT. The chain is built from TRBV7-9 and TRBJ1-5; maybe TRBD1 (5 bases). The CDR3 is 13 amino acids. Germline values: CDR1 SEHNR, CDR2 FQNEAQ (reference sequence). Trimming left V 8 bases short and J 2 bases short, with 10 bases between.

The chain carries TRBV14 and TRBJ2-2; 10 bases match TRBD1. Germline CDR1 reads SGHDN; CDR2 reads FVKESK. The CDR3 contains 13 residues. J lost 5 bases, V lost 8 bases, and 2 bases had no gene match. The CDR3 region is CASLDRGTGELFF. The DNA of the CDR3 is TGTGCCAGCCTGGACAGGGGGACCGGGGAGCTGTTTTTT.

The chain carries TRBV10-1 and TRBJ2-5; D may be TRBD2 (6 bases). The germline gives CDR1 WNHNN, CDR2 SYGVQD (reference sequence). V lost 3 bases and J lost 5, with 13 bases in between. This CDR3 has 14 residues. CDR3 nucleotides: TGCGCCAGCAGTGACCTGATGGGGAGGGAGACCCAGTACTTC. As protein: CASSDLMGRETQYF.

V and J are TRBV28 and TRBJ1-5; 9 nucleotides agree with TRBD1. CDR3 length: 18 amino acids. V lost 8 bases to trimming and J lost 3 bases; unmatched junction nucleotides: 17. CDR1 MDHEN and CDR2 SYDVKM come from the germline V gene. The CDR3 region has the DNA TGTGCCAGCCTCGGGACAGGGTGGATCCTTGGGGACAATCAGCCCCAGCATTTT. It codes for CASLGTGWILGDNQPQHF.

The chain combines TRBV5-4 with TRBJ2-6; 9 nucleotides line up with TRBD2. V lost 5 bases, J lost 3 bases, and 0 bases stayed unmatched. This CDR3 spans 14 amino acids. Germline-derived CDR1 and CDR2 are SGHNT and YYREEE (reference sequence). CDR3 region: CASRAGGGANVLTF. The CDR3, as DNA: TGTGCCAGCAGAGCGGGAGGTGGGGCCAACGTCCTGACTTTC.

DNA of the CDR3: TGTGCCAGCTCTCCCCGGGGGGACTATGGCTACACCTTC. Translating gives CASSPRGDYGYTF. The gene calls are TRBV18 and TRBJ1-2; possible D gene TRBD1, 5 bases. CDR3 length equals 13 residues. Germline CDR1 is KGHSH and CDR2 is LQKENI. V was pared by 6 bases and J by 3 bases, with 11 bases between.

The chain couples TRBV7-9 to TRBJ1-1; 7 nucleotides align to TRBD1. There are 14 residues in the CDR3. The germline V gene encodes CDR1 SEHNR and CDR2 FQNEAQ (reference sequence). Losses at the gene ends were 4 bases for V and 6 bases for J; bases not matched to a gene: 8. The CDR3 sequence is CASSSTGAAPEAFF. The CDR3 DNA is TGTGCCAGCAGCTCAACAGGGGCGGCACCTGAAGCTTTCTTT.

The chain carries TRBV11-3 and TRBJ2-7, with TRBD1 identical over 9 bases. CDR1 SGHNT and CDR2 YENEEA come from the germline V gene. V dropped 6 bases and J dropped 7; count of bases not matched to a gene: 10. This CDR3 contains 14 residues. The CDR3 loop reads CASSTGTGIKEQYF. The CDR3 DNA sequence: TGTGCCAGCAGTACCGGGACAGGGATCAAGGAGCAGTACTTC.

This chain connects TRBV29-1 to TRBJ2-4, with D maybe TRBD1 (6 bases). Germline V gives CDR1 SQVTM, CDR2 ANQGSEA. The CDR3 extends over 11 amino acids. V was trimmed by 7 bases and J by 8 bases, leaving 12 bases between them. The CDR3 DNA follows: TGCAGCGCAGGGGTTACGGACATTCAGTACTTC. Its translation is CSAGVTDIQYF. Full variable domain (remainder filled in from reference TRBV29-1 and TRBJ2-4): SAVISQKPSRDICQRGTSLTIQCQVDSQVTMMFWYRQQPGQSLTLIATANQGSEATYESGFVIDKFPISRPNLTFSTLTVSNMSPEDSSIYLCSAGVTDIQYFGAGTRLSVL.

The chain is built from TRBV6-5 and TRBJ2-7; no clear D. This CDR3 contains 13 residues. Germline loops: CDR1 MNHEY, CDR2 SVGAGI. The germline V and J ends were trimmed by 5 bases and 3 bases, with 11 bases remaining between them. The CDR3 region is CASSPKQVYEQYF. The CDR3 bases are TGTGCCAGCAGTCCAAAACAAGTCTACGAGCAGTACTTC.

The rearrangement links TRBV7-2 to TRBJ2-3; 7 positions match TRBD2. The CDR3 sequence is 15 residues long. Germline V lookup: CDR1 SGHTA, CDR2 FQGNSA. The J segment lost 3 bases and the V segment lost 5 bases, leaving 8 bases of the junction unmatched. CDR3: CASSPFGGRTDTQYF. The DNA for the CDR3 is TGTGCCAGCAGCCCCTTCGGCGGGAGAACAGATACGCAGTATTTT.

The chain is built from TRBV30 and TRBJ2-7; 7 positions agree with TRBD1. CDR3 length: 14 residues. The V and J ends lost 3 bases and 3 bases, in that order; junction bases with no gene match: 8. CDR1 is GTSNPN, CDR2 SVGIG, per germline (reference sequence). Here the CDR3 reads CAWSRQGPIYEQYF. Written as DNA, the CDR3 is TGTGCCTGGAGCCGACAGGGCCCAATCTACGAGCAGTACTTC.

This clone was seen once. The chain carries TRBV6-5 and TRBJ2-5; possibly TRBD1 for D (6 bases). The CDR3 is 14 amino acids. In germline, CDR1 is MNHEY, CDR2 SVGAGI. V lost 4 bases and J lost 1, with 10 bases in between. CDR3 sequence: CASSFNRVQETQYF. The CDR3 nucleotides read TGTGCCAGCAGTTTCAACAGGGTCCAAGAGACCCAGTACTTC.

The rearrangement uses TRBV4-1 and TRBJ2-7, with 11 bases that match TRBD2. Germline CDR1 is MGHRA and CDR2 is YSYEKL. There are 16 residues in the CDR3. The ends lost 5 bases at V and 2 bases at J; junction bases unmatched: 8. The CDR3 loop is CASSYSGGASTYEQYF. Written as DNA, the CDR3 is TGCGCCAGCAGCTATAGCGGGGGGGCTTCCACCTACGAGCAGTACTTC.

V is TRBV10-3 and J is TRBJ1-2; 7 bases line up with TRBD1. The ends lost 0 bases at V and 5 bases at J; junction bases unmatched: 3. CDR3 length equals 14 residues. The germline CDR1 and CDR2 sequences are ENHRY and SYGVKD. The CDR3 protein is CAISESGQRYGYTF. The CDR3 bases are TGTGCCATCAGTGAGTCGGGACAGCGGTATGGCTACACCTTC.

The chain has TRBV7-9 and TRBJ2-7, with D possibly matching TRBD2 (6 bases). Germline V gives CDR1 SEHNR, CDR2 FQNEAQ (reference sequence). The V end lost 3 bases, the J end lost 4 bases, and 10 bases lay between the germline ends. This CDR3 has 13 amino acids. The CDR3 DNA sequence: TGTGCCAGCAGCTTCGAGGGAGGTTACGAGCAGTACTTC. It yields the protein CASSFEGGYEQYF.

The rearrangement uses TRBV28 and TRBJ2-4; D might be TRBD1 (5 bases). CDR3 size: 14 residues. CDR1 is MDHEN, CDR2 SYDVKM, per germline. V dropped 2 bases and J dropped 4 bases, with 9 bases sitting between them. CDR3 in amino acids: CASSLIYRKNIQYF. CDR3 nucleotides: TGTGCCAGCAGTTTAATATACAGGAAAAACATTCAGTACTTC.